The 21 T cell receptor beta chains presented below share a single source sample, sequenced in a study of spatial heterogeneity in lung cancer (dated by TCRdb to about 2019). The investigation overall reported the following: The number of expanded intratumoral alpha and beta TCRs correlated with the tumor nonsynonymous mutation count.

Library creation used 5' RACE. Instrument used: NextSeq 500. TCRdb's own reprocessing of the public reads used fastp at Q25 and MiXCR and kept productive beta chains. Here each entry gathers all rows of one CDR3 protein and keeps the most common genes and DNA. The sample records just under 650 distinct CDR3 sequences, around 7.8% of which are singletons. The ten largest clones represent approximately 35% of the sample. No antigen has been identified for these receptors. In light of the paper, this sample's time point label describes: sample taken at primary tumor resection. The specimen comprised lung tumor tissue, sampled at surgery. The receptors shown here come from a male donor with early-stage non-small cell lung cancer.

The chain has TRBV7-6 and TRBJ2-2, with TRBD1 matching over 9 bases. This CDR3 has 16 residues. Germline V gene lookup returns CDR1 SGHVS and CDR2 FNYEAQ. Trimming cost V 5 bases and J 4 bases; bases outside gene matches: 8. CDR3 nucleotide sequence: TGTGCCAGCAGCAGAACAGGGGGCTTCGTCACCGGGGAGCTGTTTTTT. This gives the protein CASSRTGGFVTGELFF.

This clonotype is medium-sized (0.01 to 0.1%) in the sample. This chain joins TRBV10-3 and TRBJ2-3; D remains ambiguous. Germline V gives CDR1 ENHRY, CDR2 SYGVKD. The CDR3 extends over 16 amino acids. V gave up 0 bases and J gave up 1 base, with 11 bases separating them. CDR3 residues: CAISESRTVGTDTQYF. The CDR3 DNA follows: TGTGCCATCAGTGAGTCGCGAACGGTGGGCACAGATACGCAGTATTTT.

This clonotype was found many times. The chain carries TRBV7-9 and TRBJ2-7; a possible D gene is TRBD2 (5 bases). Germline lookup yields CDR1 SEHNR and CDR2 FQNEAQ (reference sequence). The CDR3 contains 13 residues. Trimming cost V 11 bases and J 2 bases, with 16 bases left between them. The CDR3 DNA reads as TGTGCCGTAGAAGGGAGAGAGACCTACGAGCAGTACTTC. Translating gives CAVEGRETYEQYF.

This clonotype is medium-sized within its sample. The chain carries TRBV29-1 and TRBJ2-1; D possibly corresponds to TRBD2 (6 bases). In germline, CDR1 is SQVTM, CDR2 ANQGSEA. V was cut by 1 base and J by 3 bases, with 10 bases left in between. The CDR3 has 14 residues. The CDR3 DNA follows: TGCAGCGTTGAAGGCGGGGCCGTCTACAATGAGCAGTTCTTC. This sequence encodes CSVEGGAVYNEQFF.

This clonotype was counted a single time. This chain uses TRBV10-3 with TRBJ1-5, with D possibly TRBD1 on 5 matching bases. Trimming stripped 9 bases from V and 16 bases from J, with 16 bases between. This CDR3 has 10 amino acids. CDR1 is ENHRY and CDR2 is SYGVKD in the germline V gene. The CDR3 DNA reads as TGTGCCATACCCCCGGGACCGCTTCATTTT. Its protein product is CAIPPGPLHF.

This sequence joins TRBV6-2 or TRBV6-3 and TRBJ2-2; D assignment may be TRBD1 or TRBD2 (5 bases each). The V gene's germline CDR1 is MNHEY and CDR2 SVGEGT. This CDR3 region has 17 residues. Trimming cost V 2 bases and J 0 bases, with 13 bases left between them. DNA for the CDR3: TGTGCCAGCAGTTACGGGGGAACAGGAGCGAACACCGGGGAGCTGTTTTTT. Protein sequence: CASSYGGTGANTGELFF.

By sample share, this clonotype is large. This chain connects TRBV7-2 to TRBJ1-2; TRBD1 matches at 7 bases. This CDR3 region has 13 residues. V lost 5 bases to trimming and J lost 4 bases; unmatched junction nucleotides: 4. The germline V gene encodes CDR1 SGHTA and CDR2 FQGNSA. In DNA form, the CDR3 reads TGTGCCAGCAGCCTCAGGGGGTTCTATGGCTACACCTTC. This sequence encodes CASSLRGFYGYTF.

This clonotype is labeled as large. The V and J genes are TRBV11-2 and TRBJ1-1; tentative D call: TRBD1 (5 bases). CDR1 is SGHAT, CDR2 FQNNGV, per germline. CDR3 size: 13 residues. Trimming removed 4 bases from V and 4 bases from J, with 10 bases in between. In DNA form, the CDR3 reads TGTGCCAGCAGCTGGGGCACAGCCACTGAAGCTTTCTTT. Its protein is CASSWGTATEAFF.

The chain carries TRBV27 and TRBJ1-1; D not certain. The germline V gene encodes CDR1 MNHEY and CDR2 SMNVEV (reference sequence). The CDR3 loop spans 14 amino acids. V gave up 7 bases and J gave up 4 bases, with 16 bases separating them. This CDR3 is CASNTKVWGTEAFF. The CDR3 coding sequence is TGTGCCAGCAATACGAAAGTTTGGGGCACTGAAGCTTTCTTT.

This clonotype is deemed large. J is TRBJ1-1 and V is TRBV4-3; D not resolved. V lost 0 bases and J lost 1, with 9 bases in between. The CDR3 is made up of 15 amino acids. Germline CDR1 reads LGHNA; CDR2 reads YSLEER. The CDR3 sequence: CASSQDHLRNTEAFF. In DNA, the CDR3 is TGCGCCAGCAGCCAAGATCACCTGAGGAACACTGAAGCTTTCTTT.

This clonotype is medium-sized in the sample. The chain links TRBV29-1 to TRBJ2-7, with 9 bases aligning to TRBD1. The CDR3 sequence is 14 residues long. Germline values: CDR1 SQVTM, CDR2 ANQGSEA. After removal of 5 bases from V and 0 bases from J, the junction contained 5 bases not matched to a gene. CDR3 bases: TGCAGCGTTCGGGACAGGGCTAGCTCCTACGAGCAGTACTTC. Its protein product is CSVRDRASSYEQYF.

This clonotype is classed as medium-sized. V is TRBV29-1 and J is TRBJ2-1; 10 bases agree with TRBD2. The V gene end was trimmed by 6 bases and the J gene end by 0 bases; junction bases not matched to a gene: 11. The CDR3 loop spans 17 amino acids. Germline CDR1 SQVTM, CDR2 ANQGSEA. The DNA of the CDR3 is TGCAGCGTAGAGGGCTCCCCTAGCGGGAGCTCCTACAATGAGCAGTTCTTC. Amino acid sequence: CSVEGSPSGSSYNEQFF.

This clonotype is medium-sized by share. The chain is built from TRBV4-3 and TRBJ2-7; D remains ambiguous. CDR3 length: 13 amino acids. Germline V CDR1 and CDR2: LGHNA, YSLEER. Trimming stripped 1 base from V and 7 bases from J, with 11 bases between. The CDR3 is CASSQGVGWEQYF. CDR3 coding DNA: TGCGCCAGCAGCCAAGGGGTCGGGTGGGAGCAGTACTTC.

By share, this clonotype counts as medium-sized. J is TRBJ1-2 and V is TRBV29-1, with D unresolved. There are 12 residues in the CDR3. Trimming removed 4 bases at V and 2 bases at J, with 8 bases between. From germline, CDR1 is SQVTM and CDR2 ANQGSEA. CDR3 sequence (DNA): TGCAGCGTTGTAGGTCCGAACTATGGCTACACCTTC. Residues: CSVVGPNYGYTF. The entire variable domain, with the rest obtained from reference TRBV29-1 and TRBJ1-2, is as follows: SAVISQKPSRDICQRGTSLTIQCQVDSQVTMMFWYRQQPGQSLTLIATANQGSEATYESGFVIDKFPISRPNLTFSTLTVSNMSPEDSSIYLCSVVGPNYGYTFGSGTRLTVV.

By sample fraction, this clonotype is medium-sized. The rearrangement uses TRBV28 and TRBJ2-2; D might be TRBD1 or TRBD2, each matching 5 bases. This CDR3 comprises 13 residues. Germline lookup yields CDR1 MDHEN and CDR2 SYDVKM. Trimming shortened V by 5 bases and J by 7 bases, and 11 bases separated the two germline ends. The CDR3 region is CASSRMGDGELFF. DNA for the CDR3: TGTGCCAGCAGTCGGATGGGGGACGGGGAGCTGTTTTTT. Together with reference TRBV28 and TRBJ2-2, the CDR3 gives the full variable domain: DVKVTQSSRYLVKRTGEKVFLECVQDMDHENMFWYRQDPGLGLRLIYFSYDVKMKEKGDIPEGYSVSREKKERFSLILESASTNQTSMYLCASSRMGDGELFFGEGSRLTVL.

A note on this clonotype: At one of its ends the junction is not consistent with the germline gene, which may arise from a read error. The V gene is TRBV4-1, the J gene TRBJ2-1; TRBD2 agrees at 7 bases. The CDR3 length is 13 residues. Per the germline V gene, CDR1 is MGHRA and CDR2 is YSYEKL. DNA of the CDR3: TGCGCCAGCAGCCAAGATGTAGGGGCGGGAGTTATCTTC. This encodes CASSQDVGAGVIF.

Within the sample, this clonotype is medium-sized. The CDR3 region has the DNA TGTGCCAGCACTCAGGGCGTGTACGAGCAGTACTTC. Protein sequence: CASTQGVYEQYF. The rearrangement links TRBV28 to TRBJ2-7; D is possibly TRBD1 (5 bases). Germline CDR1 is MDHEN and CDR2 is SYDVKM. Trimming cost V 7 bases and J 4 bases, with 11 bases left between them. This CDR3 is 12 amino acids long.

The table lists this clonotype with a few counts. The rearrangement links TRBV9 to TRBJ2-7, with D perhaps matching TRBD2 (5 bases). Germline loops: CDR1 SGDLS, CDR2 YYNGEE. Trimming took 4 bases from V and 5 from J, leaving 19 bases between them. The CDR3 has 15 residues. The CDR3 sequence is CASSPRESLINEQYF. The CDR3 DNA reads TGTGCCAGCAGCCCGAGGGAATCCCTAATCAACGAGCAGTACTTC.

This clonotype rates as large (0.1 to 1%). Here the CDR3 DNA reads TGTGCCACAGGCGAGAGGCCCGTTGGTTATGGCTACACCTTC. Residues: CATGERPVGYGYTF. The chain couples TRBV7-8 to TRBJ1-2; D ambiguous. V lost 10 bases and J lost 5, with 20 bases in between. Germline CDR1 reads SGHVS; CDR2 reads FQNEAQ. The CDR3 sequence is 14 residues long.

By proportion, this clonotype is large. V usage is TRBV28 and J usage is TRBJ1-5, with D maybe TRBD1 (6 bases). The CDR3 sequence is 16 residues long. V gave up 5 bases and J gave up 1 base, with 15 bases separating them. The germline gives CDR1 MDHEN, CDR2 SYDVKM. The CDR3 loop is CASSPGHGGSNQPQHF. CDR3 bases: TGTGCCAGCAGTCCGGGACACGGGGGCAGCAATCAGCCCCAGCATTTT.

This clonotype is medium-sized. V usage is TRBV30 and J usage is TRBJ2-5; D may match TRBD1 or TRBD2 (6 bases each). The CDR3 loop spans 12 amino acids. Trimming cost V 2 bases and J 5 bases, with 9 bases left between them. Germline CDR1 GTSNPN, CDR2 SVGIG (reference sequence). The CDR3 protein is CAWSRRGETQYF. The CDR3 nucleotides read TGTGCCTGGAGTCGGAGGGGGGAGACCCAGTACTTC.